A selection of T cell receptor beta chains follows, all from one sample in a study of blood T cell repertoires in COVID-19. Libraries were prepared by immunoSEQ multiplex PCR; TCRdb keeps only in-frame clonotypes and omits some of them. The sample shows fewer than 200,000 clones, around 74% of them seen only once. Sequencing was done on a sample of peripheral blood. The receptors come from a woman aged 60-75 years with COVID-19, enrolled during active disease. Each CDR3 is given with its conserved first and last residue. A D gene is named only where the DNA matches it firmly. The size of a clone is reported for some rows only, either as once, few or many, or as a class for expanded clones.

size	D	V	J	CDR3	DNA
-	TRBD2	TRBV6-5	TRBJ2-1	CASSSGSYNEQFF	TGTGCCAGCAGTAGCGGGAGCTACAATGAGCAGTTCTTC
-	TRBD2	TRBV5-1	TRBJ2-5	CASSLGSSGGETQYF	TGCGCCAGCAGCTTGGGATCTAGCGGGGGAGAGACCCAGTACTTC
medium-sized	-	TRBV28	TRBJ2-5	CASSLWAPSLGIETQYF	TGTGCCAGCAGTTTATGGGCCCCCTCCCTCGGGATCGAGACCCAGTACTTC
once	TRBD2	TRBV10-3	TRBJ2-5	CAISESMRSSGRGVRETQYF	TGTGCCATCAGTGAGTCGATGAGGTCTAGCGGGAGGGGTGTGCGAGAGACCCAGTACTTC
-	TRBD2	TRBV11-2	TRBJ2-2	CASSLLSSGGTGELFF	TGTGCCAGCAGCTTACTGTCGAGCGGGGGTACCGGGGAGCTGTTTTTT
-	-	TRBV7-8	TRBJ2-2	CASSLVSTNTGELFF	TGTGCCAGCAGCTTAGTTTCTACCAACACCGGGGAGCTGTTTTTT
-	-	TRBV6-5	TRBJ2-2	CASSYARNTGELFF	TGTGCCAGCAGTTACGCCAGGAACACCGGGGAGCTGTTTTTT
-	-	TRBV12-3/TRBV12-4	TRBJ2-7	CASSLGASYEQYF	TGTGCCAGCAGTTTAGGGGCCTCCTACGAGCAGTACTTC
-	TRBD2	TRBV11-2	TRBJ2-1	CASSIAGLAGAAYNEQFF	TGTGCCAGCAGCATAGCGGGACTAGCGGGGGCGGCGTACAATGAGCAGTTCTTC
few	-	TRBV4-1	TRBJ2-7	CASSQATRTEVSYEQYF	TGCGCCAGCAGCCAAGCCACAAGGACAGAAGTCTCCTACGAGCAGTACTTC
-	-	TRBV3-1/TRBV3-2	TRBJ2-5	CASSQDRPFPGETQYF	TGTGCCAGCAGCCAAGATCGTCCTTTTCCCGGGGAGACCCAGTACTTC
-	-	TRBV2	TRBJ1-6	CASSGPGSAPLHF	TGTGCCAGCAGTGGCCCGGGGTCGGCACCCCTCCACTTT
many	TRBD2	TRBV10-2	TRBJ2-1	CASSGRTSGRGEQFF	TGCGCCAGCAGTGGGCGGACTAGCGGGAGAGGTGAGCAGTTCTTC
-	-	TRBV5-8	TRBJ2-1	CASSLGAFSDNEQFF	TGTGCCAGCAGCCTGGGGGCCTTCTCGGACAATGAGCAGTTCTTC
-	-	TRBV21-1	TRBJ2-5	CASSKIRGTGGETQYF	TGTGCCAGCAGCAAAATTCGCGGGACAGGGGGGGAGACCCAGTACTTC
-	TRBD1	TRBV5-1	TRBJ2-7	CASSSHGQGTYEQYF	TGCGCCAGCAGCTCGCATGGACAGGGGACCTACGAGCAGTACTTC
-	TRBD2	TRBV13	TRBJ2-1	CASSRLAGVSYNEQFF	TGTGCCAGCAGCCGTCTAGCGGGGGTCTCCTACAATGAGCAGTTCTTC
-	-	TRBV11-2	TRBJ2-2	CASSVTGKNTGELFF	TGTGCCAGCAGCGTAACAGGGAAAAACACCGGGGAGCTGTTTTTT
-	-	TRBV5-1	TRBJ2-1	CASSLEPMGLSYNEQFF	TGCGCCAGCAGCTTGGAGCCGATGGGGCTCTCCTACAATGAGCAGTTCTTC
-	TRBD1	TRBV6-2/TRBV6-3	TRBJ1-2	CASSPPGTGAGYTF	TGTGCCAGCAGCCCACCCGGGACAGGGGCTGGCTACACCTTC
-	TRBD1	TRBV28	TRBJ1-1	CAITTGKNTEAFF	TGTGCCATCACGACAGGGAAGAACACTGAAGCTTTCTTT
-	-	TRBV28	TRBJ1-3	CASTPQDRRLGNTIYF	TGTGCCAGCACCCCTCAAGACAGGCGCCTTGGAAACACCATATATTTT
-	TRBD1	TRBV5-1	TRBJ1-1	CASSLMTGTEAFF	TGCGCCAGCAGCTTGATGACAGGGACTGAAGCTTTCTTT
-	-	TRBV7-9	TRBJ1-1	CASSRGPLEAFF	TGTGCCAGCAGCAGAGGGCCCCTTGAAGCTTTCTTT
-	-	TRBV6-1	TRBJ1-2	CASSETSTGRRYGYTF	TGTGCCAGCAGTGAAACGTCCACAGGGCGTCGCTATGGCTACACCTTC
-	-	TRBV2	TRBJ2-2	CASSASLAEPGELFF	TGTGCCAGCAGTGCAAGCCTAGCCGAACCCGGGGAGCTGTTTTTT
-	-	TRBV5-5	TRBJ1-6	CASSSLSSYNSPLHF	TGTGCCAGCAGTTCCTTGAGCTCCTATAATTCACCCCTCCACTTT
-	-	TRBV5-6	TRBJ1-2	CASSLVKRDYGYTF	TGTGCCAGCAGCTTGGTTAAGAGGGACTATGGCTACACCTTC
few	TRBD2	TRBV7-8	TRBJ2-3	CASSPAGLAGVDTQYF	TGTGCCAGCAGCCCAGCAGGACTAGCGGGGGTAGATACGCAGTATTTT
-	-	TRBV5-1	TRBJ2-2	CASSFTQGYTGELFF	TGCGCCAGCAGCTTCACGCAGGGATACACCGGGGAGCTGTTTTTT
few	TRBD1	TRBV6-1	TRBJ1-2	CASSDEGTGTYGYTF	TGTGCCAGCAGTGATGAGGGGACAGGGACCTATGGCTACACCTTC